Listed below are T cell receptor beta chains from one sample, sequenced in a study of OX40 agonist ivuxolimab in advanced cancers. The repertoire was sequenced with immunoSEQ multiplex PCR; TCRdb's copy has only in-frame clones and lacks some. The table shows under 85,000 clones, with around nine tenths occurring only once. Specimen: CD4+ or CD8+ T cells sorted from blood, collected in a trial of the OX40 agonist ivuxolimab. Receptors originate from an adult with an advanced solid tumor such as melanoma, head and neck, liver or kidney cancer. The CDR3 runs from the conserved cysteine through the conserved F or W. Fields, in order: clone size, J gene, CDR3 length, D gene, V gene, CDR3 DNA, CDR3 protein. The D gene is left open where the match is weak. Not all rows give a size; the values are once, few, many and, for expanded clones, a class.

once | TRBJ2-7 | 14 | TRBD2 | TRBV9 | TGTGCCAGCAGCGTAACTAGCGGGGGTACCGAGCAGTACTTC | CASSVTSGGTEQYF
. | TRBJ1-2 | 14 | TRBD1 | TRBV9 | TGTGCCAGCAGGGCTGGACAGGGTGTCTATGGCTACACCTTC | CASRAGQGVYGYTF
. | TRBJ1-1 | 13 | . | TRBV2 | TGTGCCAGCAGTCTGGGCAGAAACACTGAAGCTTTCTTT | CASSLGRNTEAFF
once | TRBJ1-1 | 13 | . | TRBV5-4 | TGTGCCAGCAGCTTGGACGTAAACACTGAAGCTTTCTTT | CASSLDVNTEAFF
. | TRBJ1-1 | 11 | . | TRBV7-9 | TGTGCCAGCAGCCTCATCACTGAAGCTTTCTTT | CASSLITEAFF
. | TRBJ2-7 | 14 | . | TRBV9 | TGTGCCAGCAGCGACCGGGACCCCTCCTACGAGCAGTACTTC | CASSDRDPSYEQYF
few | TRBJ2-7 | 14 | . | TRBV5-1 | TGCGCCAGCAGCTTGCCCGGGGCTCACGGCGAGCAGTACTTC | CASSLPGAHGEQYF
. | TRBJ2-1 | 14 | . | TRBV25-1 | TGTGCCAGCAGTGACTTTACAGGGTACAATGAGCAGTTCTTC | CASSDFTGYNEQFF
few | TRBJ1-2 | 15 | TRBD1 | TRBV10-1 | TGCGCCAGCAGTCGAGACAGGGTTGGATCCTATGGCTACACCTTC | CASSRDRVGSYGYTF
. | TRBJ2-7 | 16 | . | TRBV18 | TGTGCCAGCTCACCCATAGGGCCCGGGTCAGCTTACGAGCAGTACTTC | CASSPIGPGSAYEQYF
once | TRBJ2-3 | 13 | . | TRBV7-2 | TGTGCCAGCAGTTTCTACTCCACAGATACGCAGTATTTT | CASSFYSTDTQYF
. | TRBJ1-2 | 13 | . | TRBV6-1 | TGTGCCAGCAGTCGGGCGGCAGGGGACGGCTACACCTTC | CASSRAAGDGYTF
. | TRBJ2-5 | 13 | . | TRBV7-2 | TGTGCCAGCAGCCTCAGTCTTAGGGAGACCCAGTACTTC | CASSLSLRETQYF
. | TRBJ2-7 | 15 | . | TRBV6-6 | TGTGCCAGCAGTTACGTGGCAGGGGGGTCCTACGAGCAGTACTTC | CASSYVAGGSYEQYF
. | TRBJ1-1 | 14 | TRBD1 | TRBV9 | TGTGCCAGCAGCCTACGGGACAGTTACTCTGAAGCTTTCTTT | CASSLRDSYSEAFF
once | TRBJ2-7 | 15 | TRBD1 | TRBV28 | TGTGCCAGCAGTTTACCCGGGACAGGGGGGTACGAGCAGTACTTC | CASSLPGTGGYEQYF
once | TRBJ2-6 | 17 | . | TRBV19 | TGTGCCAGTAGTATGCGAGGGGACCTCTCTGGGGCCAACGTCCTGACTTTC | CASSMRGDLSGANVLTF
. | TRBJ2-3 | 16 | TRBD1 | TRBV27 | TGTGCCAGCAGTAAAAACAGGGGGCGCGTCACAGATACGCAGTATTTT | CASSKNRGRVTDTQYF
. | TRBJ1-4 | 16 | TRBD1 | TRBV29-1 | TGCAGCGTTGAAGATCTGTCAGGGGGCAGCGGTGAAAAACTGTTTTTT | CSVEDLSGGSGEKLFF
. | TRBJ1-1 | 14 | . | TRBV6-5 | TGTGCCAGCAGAACTATAACAGGAAACACTGAAGCTTTCTTT | CASRTITGNTEAFF
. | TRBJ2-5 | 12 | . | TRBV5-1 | TGCGCCAGCAGACGGCCCCAAGAGACCCAGTACTTC | CASRRPQETQYF
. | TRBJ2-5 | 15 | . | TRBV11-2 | TGTGCCAGCAGCTTAGGCCCTAGCGCCCAAGAGACCCAGTACTTC | CASSLGPSAQETQYF
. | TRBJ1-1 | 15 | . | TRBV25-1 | TGTGCCAGCAGTGACGCACGGGCGCCCGGGACTGAAGCTTTCTTT | CASSDARAPGTEAFF
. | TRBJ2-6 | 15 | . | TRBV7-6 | TGTGCCAGCAGCTTAGGGTCCTCTGGGGCCAACGTCCTGACTTTC | CASSLGSSGANVLTF
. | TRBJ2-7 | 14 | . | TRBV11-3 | TGTGCCAGCAGCTACGACAGGGACTACTACGAGCAGTACTTC | CASSYDRDYYEQYF
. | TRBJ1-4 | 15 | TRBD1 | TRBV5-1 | TGCGCCAGCAGCTTGTGGGGACAGGGTGACGAAAAACTGTTTTTT | CASSLWGQGDEKLFF
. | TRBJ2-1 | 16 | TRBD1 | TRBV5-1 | TGCGCCAGCAGCTTAGTCGGGACAGGACCCTTCAATGAGCAGTTCTTC | CASSLVGTGPFNEQFF
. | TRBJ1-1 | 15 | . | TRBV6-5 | TGTGCCAGCAGCGGACGACTCAGGGGGAACACTGAAGCTTTCTTT | CASSGRLRGNTEAFF
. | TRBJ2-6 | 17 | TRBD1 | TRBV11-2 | TGTGCCAGCAGCCCCTGGACAGGGATGGCTGGGGCCAACGTCCTGACTTTC | CASSPWTGMAGANVLTF
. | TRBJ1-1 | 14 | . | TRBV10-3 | TGTGCCACCCTAGGCCAGGCGACGAACACTGAAGCTTTCTTT | CATLGQATNTEAFF
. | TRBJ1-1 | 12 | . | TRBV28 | TGTGCCAGCAGTCATTCCCTCAATGAAGCTTTCTTT | CASSHSLNEAFF
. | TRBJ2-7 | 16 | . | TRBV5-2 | TGCGCCAGCAGCCCTAATCCGGGACTAGCGGGAGGCGAGCAGTACTTC | CASSPNPGLAGGEQYF